Here is one T cell receptor beta chain with its context. V gave up 0 bases and J gave up 7 bases, with 13 bases separating them. The V gene's germline CDR1 is ENHRY and CDR2 SYGVKD. The CDR3 runs to 15 residues. The method was immunoSEQ multiplex PCR; TCRdb's version includes in-frame clones alone and lacks a portion of them. The sample shows about 25,000 clones, roughly 80% of them seen only once. The data are from a study of OX40 agonist ivuxolimab in advanced cancers. The chain recombines TRBV10-3 with TRBJ1-5; no firm D call. This TCR derives from an adult with an advanced solid tumor such as melanoma, head and neck, liver or kidney cancer. Sequenced material: CD4+ or CD8+ T cells sorted from blood, taken in a trial of the OX40 agonist ivuxolimab. The CDR3 nucleotides are TGTGCCATCAGTGAGTCAGGACGCGGTCAACAGCCCCAGCATTTT. Encoded protein: CAISESGRGQQPQHF.